The present T cell receptor beta chain was sequenced within a study of breast tumors, draining lymph nodes, adjacent tissues. This CDR3 spans 14 amino acids. Trimming cost V 6 bases and J 3 bases; bases outside gene matches: 4. In germline, CDR1 is ENHRY, CDR2 SYGVKD. This clonotype was detected ten times or more. What it binds is not known. TCRdb fed the multiplex PCR reads into MiXCR, producing one record per CDR3 protein. This sample has some 100,000 distinct CDR3 sequences; around 21% occur once, and the top ten carry over 1%. Study-level findings and limits: The data were judged consistent with most tumor T cells coming from lymph node and expanding in tumor. That most tumor T cells come from lymph nodes remained unproven.

Samples came from axillary lymph nodes draining the breast cancer. Sequencing used axillary lymph node tissue. This TCR was recovered from a female donor with breast cancer. Some clones in this sample may be carry-over from other donors' samples. This chain joins TRBV10-3 and TRBJ1-2, with 10 nucleotides matching TRBD1. The CDR3 loop reads CAIRETGGYYGYTF. Written as DNA, the CDR3 is TGTGCCATCAGGGAGACAGGGGGCTACTATGGCTACACCTTC.